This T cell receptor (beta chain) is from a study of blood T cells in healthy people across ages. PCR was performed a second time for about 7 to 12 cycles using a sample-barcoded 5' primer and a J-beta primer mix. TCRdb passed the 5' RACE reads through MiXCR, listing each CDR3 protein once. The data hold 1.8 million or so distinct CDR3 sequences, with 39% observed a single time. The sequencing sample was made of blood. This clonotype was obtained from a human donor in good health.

CDR3 sequence (DNA): TGTGCCACCCAACTACTGGGGACAGTTAACACTGAAGCTTTCTTT. Protein sequence: CATQLLGTVNTEAFF. The gene calls are TRBV27 and TRBJ1-1, with 7 bases fitting TRBD1. Germline loops: CDR1 MNHEY, CDR2 SMNVEV (reference sequence). With 10 bases clipped from V and 2 bases from J, the junction kept 13 bases outside the gene matches. This CDR3 spans 15 amino acids.